These 24 T cell receptor beta chains were sequenced from one sample in a study of cytomegalovirus exposure and HLA in healthy donors. The data were produced by immunoSEQ multiplex PCR, yet TCRdb's version contains in-frame clones alone and is incomplete. This repertoire shows about 220,000 clones, approximately 87% found once; its top ten account for 2.5% to 3%. Input material: PBMCs. Receptors originate from a man younger than 30 in good health and CMV-seronegative.

This clone was observed at least ten times. J is TRBJ1-2 and V is TRBV7-9; 7 bases align to TRBD1. The CDR3 runs to 13 residues. In germline, CDR1 is SEHNR, CDR2 FQNEAQ (reference sequence). V shed 7 bases and J 4 bases; nucleotides not matched to a gene: 6. CDR3 nucleotides: TGTGCCAGCAACAAGGACAGGTCCTATGGCTACACCTTC. Protein sequence: CASNKDRSYGYTF.

This clone appeared once. The gene calls are TRBV6-5 and TRBJ1-2, with D perhaps TRBD1 (6 bases). CDR1 MNHEY and CDR2 SVGAGI come from the germline V gene. The CDR3 runs 13 residues. Deletions cut 2 bases from V and 8 bases from J, with 12 bases between. CDR3 in amino acids: CASSYPAGAGYTF. The CDR3 DNA follows: TGTGCCAGCAGTTACCCCGCAGGGGCCGGCTACACCTTC.

This clone occurred a few times. V is TRBV7-9 and J is TRBJ1-2; 9 nucleotides agree with TRBD1. V was clipped by 5 bases and J by 6 bases; unmatched bases: 10. This CDR3 is 15 amino acids long. Germline CDR1 and CDR2: SEHNR and FQNEAQ (reference sequence). The CDR3 reads CASSPPGQGYNGYTF. The CDR3 bases are TGTGCCAGCAGCCCCCCGGGACAGGGCTACAATGGCTACACCTTC.

The chain uses TRBV2 and TRBJ2-3, with D uncertain. This CDR3 has 12 amino acids. Germline V gene sequence: CDR1 SNHLY, CDR2 FYNNEI. Trimming cost V 7 bases and J 2 bases, with 7 bases left between them. The CDR3 loop reads CASTLYTDTQYF. In DNA form, the CDR3 reads TGTGCCAGCACTTTATACACAGATACGCAGTATTTT. The variable domain in full, completed from reference TRBV2 and TRBJ2-3, reads EPEVTQTPSHQVTQMGQEVILRCVPISNHLYFYWYRQILGQKVEFLVSFYNNEISEKSEIFDDQFSVERPDGSNFTLKIRSTKLEDSAMYFCASTLYTDTQYFGPGTRLTVL.

This chain links TRBV5-1 with TRBJ2-2; D is possibly TRBD2 (6 bases). This CDR3 region has 15 residues. Germline V gives CDR1 SGHRS, CDR2 YFSETQ. V was shortened by 2 bases and J by 2 bases, with 10 bases between the two germline ends. CDR3 sequence (DNA): TGCGCCAGCAGCTTCCTCGGGAGCAACACCGGGGAGCTGTTTTTT. As protein: CASSFLGSNTGELFF.

This chain uses TRBV15 with TRBJ1-5, with D possibly being TRBD1 (5 bases). Germline V gives CDR1 LNHNV, CDR2 YYDKDF (reference sequence). V dropped 1 base and J dropped 3 bases, with 10 bases sitting between them. The CDR3 loop spans 15 amino acids. CDR3 bases: TGTGCCACCAGCAGAGTGGGGCAGGACAATCAGCCCCAGCATTTT. Its translation: CATSRVGQDNQPQHF.

The V and J genes are TRBV5-6 and TRBJ1-4, with 7 bases identical to TRBD1. Germline V gives CDR1 SGHDT, CDR2 YYEEEE. With V trimmed by 4 bases and J by 5 bases, 2 bases remained unmatched. The CDR3 runs to 13 residues. CDR3: CASSGTVNEKLFF. CDR3 bases: TGTGCCAGCAGCGGGACAGTCAATGAAAAACTGTTTTTT.

The chain couples TRBV7-9 to TRBJ1-4; the D gene is possibly TRBD1 (5 bases). Trimming removed 1 base from V and 3 bases from J, with 12 bases in between. CDR1 and CDR2 (germline): SEHNR, FQNEAQ (reference sequence). The CDR3 contains 16 residues. In DNA form, the CDR3 reads TGTGCCAGCAGCTTAGGCTCTCAGGGCTCTAATGAAAAACTGTTTTTT. It yields the protein CASSLGSQGSNEKLFF.

This clone was counted once. This chain's CDR3 is CASSLWQQETQYF. The CDR3 nucleotides read TGTGCCAGCAGCTTATGGCAGCAAGAGACCCAGTACTTC. The chain carries TRBV7-2 and TRBJ2-5, with no clear D. CDR3 length: 13 residues. V lost 2 bases to trimming and J lost 2 bases, with 6 bases between them. Germline V gives CDR1 SGHTA, CDR2 FQGNSA.

This clone was seen just once. The genes are TRBV30 and TRBJ1-1; D remains unclear. Germline V CDR1 and CDR2: GTSNPN, SVGIG (reference sequence). Trimming left V 3 bases short and J 1 base short, with 9 bases between. This CDR3 contains 13 residues. CDR3 in DNA: TGTGCCTGGAGATGGCCAGGGAACACTGAAGCTTTCTTT. Protein product: CAWRWPGNTEAFF.

The chain couples TRBV28 to TRBJ1-5; unclear D gene. Looked up from germline, CDR1 is MDHEN and CDR2 is SYDVKM. The CDR3 has 15 residues. The V and J ends lost 5 bases and 3 bases respectively, with 14 bases between them. CDR3 in DNA: TGTGCCAGCAGTGCCCGAGGAAGGTACAATCAGCCCCAGCATTTT. This codes for CASSARGRYNQPQHF.

This clone occurred once. The CDR3 is CSAITGANVLTF. DNA of the CDR3: TGCAGCGCCATCACTGGGGCCAACGTCCTGACTTTC. This rearrangement joins TRBV29-1 to TRBJ2-6; D gene unclear. V lost 7 bases and J lost 2, with 6 bases in between. In germline, CDR1 is SQVTM, CDR2 ANQGSEA. The CDR3 has 12 amino acids.

The chain employs TRBV27 and TRBJ2-1; 10 nucleotides match TRBD2. CDR3 size: 13 residues. The germline CDR1 and CDR2 sequences are MNHEY and SMNVEV (reference sequence). With 2 bases clipped from V and 15 bases from J, the junction kept 7 bases outside the gene matches. The CDR3 bases are TGTGCCAGCAGTTTAAAGGGAGCGGGAGGGAGGTTCTTC. Encoded protein: CASSLKGAGGRFF.

The CDR3 DNA is TGTGCCAGCAGAAGACAGGGAGAGGGCAATGAGCAGTTCTTC. Translating gives CASRRQGEGNEQFF. This chain links TRBV14 with TRBJ2-1, with 7 bases fitting TRBD1. With 6 bases clipped from V and 6 bases from J, the junction kept 8 bases outside the gene matches. The CDR3 has 14 residues. CDR1 and CDR2 from the germline V gene are SGHDN and FVKESK.

The rearrangement links TRBV7-9 to TRBJ2-4, with D possibly matching TRBD1 (6 bases). Per germline, CDR1 SEHNR and CDR2 FQNEAQ (reference sequence). This CDR3 is 15 amino acids long. With 5 bases removed from V and 0 bases from J, the gap between germline ends came to 11 bases. DNA for the CDR3: TGTGCCAGCAGCGCACTGACAGGAGCCAAAAACATTCAGTACTTC. Translation: CASSALTGAKNIQYF.

The V gene is TRBV4-3, the J gene TRBJ1-6, with a possible D match to TRBD1 (5 bases). The CDR3 contains 14 residues. Germline V gives CDR1 LGHNA, CDR2 YSLEER. Trimming stripped 4 bases from V and 8 bases from J, with 12 bases between. The CDR3 reads CASSPGHEDSPLHF. CDR3 DNA sequence: TGCGCCAGCAGCCCTGGACATGAAGATTCACCCCTCCACTTT.

The genes are TRBV4-1 and TRBJ2-3; perhaps TRBD2 as D (6 bases). V lost 8 bases, J lost 2 bases, and 14 bases lay in between. Germline assignment: CDR1 MGHRA and CDR2 YSYEKL. The CDR3 totals 14 residues. The CDR3 reads CASRPGSLTDTQYF. CDR3 nucleotide sequence: TGCGCCAGCCGACCCGGGAGTCTCACAGATACGCAGTATTTT.

This chain joins TRBV5-1 and TRBJ1-3; D call uncertain. The CDR3 is made up of 16 amino acids. Germline lookup yields CDR1 SGHRS and CDR2 YFSETQ. The ends were cut back, 0 bases at V and 0 bases at J, with 10 bases in the middle. The chain's CDR3 is CASSLASKSSGNTIYF. The CDR3 nucleotides read TGCGCCAGCAGCTTGGCCAGTAAGTCCTCTGGAAACACCATATATTTT.

The chain combines TRBV7-9 with TRBJ2-7; unclear D gene. Per germline, CDR1 SEHNR and CDR2 FQNEAQ (reference sequence). This CDR3 has 15 residues. V was shortened by 7 bases and J by 0 bases, with 16 bases between the two germline ends. Here the CDR3 reads CASTPPQRSSYEQYF. In DNA, the CDR3 is TGTGCCAGCACCCCCCCCCAGAGGAGCTCCTACGAGCAGTACTTC. Based on the CDR3 plus reference TRBV7-9 and TRBJ2-7, the full variable domain is DTGVSQNPRHKITKRGQNVTFRCDPISEHNRLYWYRQTLGQGPEFLTYFQNEAQLEKSRLLSDRFSAERPKGSFSTLEIQRTEQGDSAMYLCASTPPQRSSYEQYFGPGTRLTVT.

The chain joins TRBV5-1 to TRBJ2-1, with D unclear. Germline V CDR1 and CDR2: SGHRS, YFSETQ. The CDR3 contains 13 residues. V was clipped by 1 base and J by 6 bases, with 8 bases between them. The chain's CDR3 is CASSLNGFNEQFF. CDR3 bases: TGCGCCAGCAGCTTGAACGGTTTCAATGAGCAGTTCTTC. Together with reference TRBV5-1 and TRBJ2-1, the CDR3 gives the full variable domain: KAGVTQTPRYLIKTRGQQVTLSCSPISGHRSVSWYQQTPGQGLQFLFEYFSETQRNKGNFPGRFSGRQFSNSRSEMNVSTLELGDSALYLCASSLNGFNEQFFGPGTRLTVL.

The chain is built from TRBV5-1 and TRBJ2-1; no clear D gene. The CDR3 has 13 amino acids. CDR1 SGHRS and CDR2 YFSETQ come from the germline V gene. Trimming took 0 bases from V and 3 from J, leaving 4 bases between them. The CDR3 sequence: CASSLDNYNEQFF. Written as DNA, the CDR3 is TGCGCCAGCAGCTTGGACAACTACAATGAGCAGTTCTTC.

The table lists this clone with a few counts. The rearrangement uses TRBV25-1 and TRBJ2-2, with D perhaps matching TRBD2 (5 bases). CDR1 and CDR2 from the germline V gene are MGHDK and SYGVNS. Trimming removed 7 bases at V and 6 bases at J, with 9 bases between. The CDR3 runs 12 residues. CDR3 protein: CASTLGAGELFF. The CDR3 nucleotides are TGTGCCAGCACCCTCGGGGCCGGGGAGCTGTTTTTT.

V is TRBV7-9 and J is TRBJ1-1; D is possibly TRBD1 (6 bases). The CDR3 runs 13 residues. The V end was cut by 5 bases, the J end by 10 bases, with 17 bases between. Looked up from germline, CDR1 is SEHNR and CDR2 is FQNEAQ (reference sequence). As DNA, the CDR3 is TGTGCCAGCAGCAATACAGGGTCGTCGGGAGCTTTCTTT. Protein: CASSNTGSSGAFF.

The chain couples TRBV9 to TRBJ2-3, with TRBD2 matching 7 bases. Unmatched junction bases numbered 8, after V lost 0 bases and J lost 1 base. Germline V gene data show CDR1 as SGDLS and CDR2 as YYNGEE. The CDR3 is 17 amino acids. The CDR3 DNA sequence: TGTGCCAGCAGCGTAGATGGGCGGGGGTATGGCACAGATACGCAGTATTTT. Its translation is CASSVDGRGYGTDTQYF.